This TCR beta chain was sequenced in a study of CD8+ T cells in alopecia areata. In the study overall: Tofacitinib administration to treated patients was oral, at 5 to 10 mg twice daily. The study, taken as a whole, reports: Tofacitinib significantly decreased scalp clonality and expanded CD8+ clones among top 100. Association of baseline CD8+ expansion with response is uncertain owing to one nonresponder.

RNA was extracted and reverse transcribed into cDNA as the sequencing template. Repertoires were generated with immunoSEQ multiplex PCR, while TCRdb's copy carries only in-frame clones and drops some. The profile shows 200,000 or so clones, about 62% of them singletons. Treatment indicated: oral pan-JAK inhibitor, 5-10 mg twice daily. Those with alopecia areata gave lesional scalp punch biopsies and peripheral blood. The V end lost 0 bases, the J end lost 11 bases, and 14 bases lay between the germline ends. Germline V CDR1 and CDR2: SGHRS, YFSETQ. The CDR3 is made up of 13 amino acids. For this clone: Its antigen is currently unknown.

The receptor comes from a human donor with alopecia areata. The V call is TRBV5-1, the J call TRBJ1-1; no clear D gene. Material: CD4+ T cells sorted from blood, obtained at week 24, from a patient treated with tofacitinib. The CDR3 spells CASSLAGIGIAFF. In DNA, the CDR3 is TGCGCCAGCAGCTTGGCGGGGATAGGGATTGCTTTCTTT.